This T cell receptor (beta chain) was captured in a study of Graves' ophthalmopathy and Graves' hyperthyroidism. General observations from the study: Among thyroid clonotypes expanded above 0.001 frequency, most also appeared in blood.

A remark on this clonotype: Its antigen is as yet unknown.

Participants with hyperthyroidism, aged 18 to 65, were newly diagnosed with under 2 months' duration. Scientists amplified the TCR beta CDR3 regions from RNA transcripts. The authors performed first-round RT-PCR with HTBI primers and then a second-round multiplex PCR. TCRdb reanalysed the multiplex PCR reads using MiXCR and keeps one entry per CDR3 protein. The table records 900,000 to 1,200,000 distinct CDR3 sequences, about two fifths of them present only once. V shed 2 bases and J shed 6 bases, with 32 bases lying between them. From germline, CDR1 is WSHSY and CDR2 SAAADI. This CDR3 region has 21 residues.

The V and J genes are TRBV10-2 and TRBJ1-5; tentative D call: TRBD1 (5 bases). The receptor was isolated from an adult man with Graves' hyperthyroidism. Material for sequencing was peripheral blood or thyroid tissue (not recorded which). The CDR3 DNA reads TGCGCCAGCAGTGAGGACGGCATGAACACTGAAGCGGGAGGGACCAGTCAGCCCCAGCATTTT. Translated: CASSEDGMNTEAGGTSQPQHF.